This TCR beta chain originates from a study of type 1 regulatory T cells. Study as a whole: T-allo10 is an in vitro-generated, Tr1-enriched CD4 T cell product specific for alloantigen.

The CDR3 runs 13 residues. Germline CDR1 and CDR2: SGHTA and FQGNSA. V was trimmed by 5 bases and J by 7 bases, leaving 15 bases between them. Each CDR3 protein gets one entry after TCRdb re-called the reads with MiXCR. The top ten hold less than 2.5% of the sample, which has 88,000 or so distinct CDR3 sequences, roughly 31% seen once. The chain joins TRBV7-2 to TRBJ2-7; D perhaps matches TRBD2 (5 bases). The sequence came from a human donor in good health. The specimen was CD4+ T cells, either the whole sample or a sorted fraction (not recorded which). The CDR3 DNA is TGTGCCAGCAGCCAGCGGAGTTCGTTAGAGCAGTACTTC. Translated: CASSQRSSLEQYF.